This TCR beta chain was documented in a study of cytomegalovirus exposure and HLA in healthy donors. General study points: Rare sequences made up most TCRs, while some public TCRs were found in many donors. There were some V segments, including TRBV6-2 and TRBV6-3, excluded as indistinguishable.

Concerning this clone itself: What it binds is unknown.

The germline CDR1 and CDR2 sequences are MNHEY and SMNVEV (reference sequence). V was cut by 6 bases and J by 1 base, with 12 bases left in between. The CDR3 spans 14 residues. The PCR made use of 60 Vbeta and 13 Jbeta primers. The method was immunoSEQ multiplex PCR; TCRdb's version includes in-frame clones alone and lacks a portion of them. The sample holds roughly 100,000 clones, around 85% seen once. The chain links TRBV27 to TRBJ1-2; TRBD1 is a possible D gene (5 bases). The clonotype was recovered from a man aged 25-40 years in good health and CMV-seronegative. Sequenced sample: PBMCs. This CDR3 reads CASSMSGINYGYTF. The DNA for the CDR3 is TGTGCCAGCAGCATGTCAGGGATTAACTATGGCTACACCTTC.